The T cell receptor beta chain under discussion was sequenced for a study of T cells in Graves' hyperthyroidism and ophthalmopathy. The CDR3 covers 15 residues. Germline V CDR1 and CDR2: MDHEN, SYDVKM. V was clipped by 6 bases and J by 2 bases, with 17 bases between them. The source material, RNA transcripts, was used to amplify TCR beta CDR3 regions. First-round RT-PCR targeting the TCR CDR3 was performed with the HTBI primer set. TCRdb re-analysed the multiplex PCR reads in MiXCR, keeping a single row per CDR3 protein. The sample shows about 710,000 distinct CDR3 sequences, 16% of them seen only once. There are many counts of this clonotype. Its target is not known. Points from the study as a whole: Most thyroid clonotypes with frequency above 0.001 were detected in blood.

The patients, who ranged from 18 to 65 in age, presented with newly diagnosed hyperthyroidism lasting under 2 months. Diagnoses rested on clinical symptoms, serum thyroxine and TRAb, thyroid ultrasound and orbital computed tomography. Sequences were obtained from blood. This chain connects TRBV28 to TRBJ2-7; perhaps D is TRBD1 or TRBD2 (5 bases each). The clonotype comes from a man between 18 and 29 years old with Graves' hyperthyroidism. CDR3 in amino acids: CASSPHRTAPYEQYF. The DNA of the CDR3 is TGTGCCAGCAGCCCTCACAGGACTGCCCCCTACGAGCAGTACTTC.